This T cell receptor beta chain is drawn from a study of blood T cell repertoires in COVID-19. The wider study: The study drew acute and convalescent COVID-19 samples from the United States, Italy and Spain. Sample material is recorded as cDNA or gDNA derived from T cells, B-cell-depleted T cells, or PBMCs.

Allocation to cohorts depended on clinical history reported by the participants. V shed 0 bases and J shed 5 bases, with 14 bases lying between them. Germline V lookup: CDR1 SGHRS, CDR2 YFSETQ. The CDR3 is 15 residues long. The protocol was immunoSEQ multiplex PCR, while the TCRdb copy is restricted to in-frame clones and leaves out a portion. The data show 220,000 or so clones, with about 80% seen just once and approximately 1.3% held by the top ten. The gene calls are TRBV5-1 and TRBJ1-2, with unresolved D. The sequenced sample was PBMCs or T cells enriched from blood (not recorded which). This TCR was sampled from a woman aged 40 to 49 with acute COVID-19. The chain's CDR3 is CASSLERSTIYGYTF. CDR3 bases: TGCGCCAGCAGCTTGGAACGGTCAACCATTTATGGCTACACCTTC.